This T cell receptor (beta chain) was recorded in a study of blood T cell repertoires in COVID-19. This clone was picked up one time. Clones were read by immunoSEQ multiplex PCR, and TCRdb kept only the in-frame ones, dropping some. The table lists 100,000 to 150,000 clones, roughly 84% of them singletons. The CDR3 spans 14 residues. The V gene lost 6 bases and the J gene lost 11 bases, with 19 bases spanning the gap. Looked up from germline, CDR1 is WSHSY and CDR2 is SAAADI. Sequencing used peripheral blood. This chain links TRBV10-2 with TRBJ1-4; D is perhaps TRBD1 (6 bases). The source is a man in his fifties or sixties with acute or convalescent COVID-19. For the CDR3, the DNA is TGCGCCAGCAGCGACGGGGGCCTCGGGGGGAAACTGTTTTTT. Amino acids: CASSDGGLGGKLFF.